This T cell receptor beta chain was sequenced during a study of Graves' ophthalmopathy and Graves' hyperthyroidism. This clonotype was counted many times. Its cognate antigen is unknown. The CDR3 is made up of 14 amino acids. CDR1 is LNHDA and CDR2 is SQIVND in the germline V gene (reference sequence). With 5 bases removed from V and 2 bases from J, the gap between germline ends came to 12 bases. TCR beta CDR3 regions were amplified from RNA transcripts. First-round RT-PCR used HTBI primers; second-round multiplex PCR followed. MiXCR, run by TCRdb on the multiplex PCR reads, gives a single entry per CDR3 protein. The sample yields 350,000 to 450,000 distinct CDR3 sequences, 18% seen once. Study-wide points: From stable hyperthyroidism, ophthalmopathy was separated by a 13-signature model with 85% to 90% sensitivity and approximately 81% specificity.

The chain couples TRBV19 to TRBJ1-2; unclear D gene. The sample taken for sequencing was peripheral blood. This TCR came from a young woman with Graves' ophthalmopathy. This chain's CDR3 is CASSPRPGNYGYTF. The CDR3 DNA follows: TGTGCCAGTAGTCCTCGACCAGGCAACTATGGCTACACCTTC. The full variable domain, completed using reference TRBV19 and TRBJ1-2, is DGGITQSPKYLFRKEGQNVTLSCEQNLNHDAMYWYRQDPGQGLRLIYYSQIVNDFQKGDIAEGYSVSREKKESFPLTVTSAQKNPTAFYLCASSPRPGNYGYTFGSGTRLTVV.